The following is a T cell receptor beta chain sequence with its context. Trimming cost V 0 bases and J 4 bases; bases outside gene matches: 10. Looked up from germline, CDR1 is SGHDN and CDR2 is FVKESK. The CDR3 consists of 17 residues. These data belong to a study of OX40 agonist ivuxolimab in advanced cancers. Exclusion applied to patients with autoimmune disease history or systemic immunosuppression. Some clones are missing from TCRdb's copy, which holds only in-frame ones; the method was immunoSEQ multiplex PCR. The top ten hold roughly 0.56% of the sample, which has approximately 60,000 clones, under 95% seen once.

This TCR was recovered from an adult with an advanced solid tumor such as melanoma, head and neck, liver or kidney cancer. The chain combines TRBV14 with TRBJ2-5, with TRBD2 matching 8 bases. Sequenced here: CD4+ or CD8+ T cells sorted from blood, sampled in a trial of the OX40 agonist ivuxolimab. The CDR3 is CASSQDGVGGGLETQYF. The CDR3 DNA reads TGTGCCAGCAGCCAAGACGGAGTCGGGGGGGGACTAGAGACCCAGTACTTC.